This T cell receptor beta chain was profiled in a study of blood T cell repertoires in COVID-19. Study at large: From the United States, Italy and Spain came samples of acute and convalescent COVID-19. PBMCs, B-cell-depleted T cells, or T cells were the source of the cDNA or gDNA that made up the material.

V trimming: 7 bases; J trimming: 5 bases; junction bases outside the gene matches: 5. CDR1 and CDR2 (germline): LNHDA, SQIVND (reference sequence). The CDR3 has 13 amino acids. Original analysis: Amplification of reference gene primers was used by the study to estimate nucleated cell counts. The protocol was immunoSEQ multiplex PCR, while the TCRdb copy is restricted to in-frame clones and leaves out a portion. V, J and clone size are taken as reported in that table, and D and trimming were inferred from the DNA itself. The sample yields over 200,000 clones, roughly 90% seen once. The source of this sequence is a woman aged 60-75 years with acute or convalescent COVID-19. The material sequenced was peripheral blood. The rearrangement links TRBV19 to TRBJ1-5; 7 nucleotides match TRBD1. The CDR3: CASNDRDYQPQHF. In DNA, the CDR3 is TGTGCCAGTAACGACAGGGACTATCAGCCCCAGCATTTT.